Below, 8 T cell receptor beta chains from the same sample are listed, as sequenced in a study of CD8+ T cells in alopecia areata. RNA was extracted and reverse transcribed into cDNA as the sequencing template. Libraries were prepared by immunoSEQ multiplex PCR; TCRdb keeps only in-frame clonotypes and omits some of them. The table includes under 110,000 clones, almost 60% detected once. Treatment specified: oral pan-JAK inhibitor, 5-10 mg twice daily. The source was CD8+ T cells sorted from blood, collected at roughly week 58, from a patient treated with tofacitinib. Every receptor here comes from a human donor with alopecia areata.

This clone was detected ten times or more. The V and J genes are TRBV7-9 and TRBJ1-4; 10 nucleotides match TRBD1. Germline CDR1 and CDR2: SEHNR and FQNEAQ (reference sequence). Unmatched junction bases numbered 11, after V lost 5 bases and J lost 8 bases. The CDR3 runs 16 residues. The CDR3 coding sequence is TGTGCCAGCAGCCCCCCTGTGGGACAGGGGTTCGAAAAACTGTTTTTT. This translates into CASSPPVGQGFEKLFF.

This clone was counted between two and nine times. The genes are TRBV4-1 and TRBJ2-5; a weak D match, TRBD1 (5 bases). V dropped 0 bases and J dropped 5 bases, with 10 bases sitting between them. CDR3 length: 14 residues. Germline CDR1 is MGHRA and CDR2 is YSYEKL. CDR3 DNA sequence: TGCGCCAGCAGCCAAGAATCAGGGTGGGAGACCCAGTACTTC. This sequence encodes CASSQESGWETQYF.

This clone was counted only a few times. The V and J genes are TRBV18 and TRBJ1-1, with no clear D. This CDR3 comprises 13 residues. Trimming shortened V by 1 base and J by 5 bases, and 8 bases separated the two germline ends. The germline gives CDR1 KGHSH, CDR2 LQKENI. CDR3 sequence: CASSPLRQTEAFF. CDR3 nucleotides: TGTGCCAGCTCACCACTCCGTCAGACTGAAGCTTTCTTT.

The rearrangement links TRBV5-1 to TRBJ2-3; D not certain. The germline V gene has CDR1 SGHRS and CDR2 YFSETQ. The CDR3 extends over 13 amino acids. V was trimmed by 0 bases and J by 2 bases, leaving 4 bases between them. CDR3: CASSLGATDTQYF. DNA for the CDR3: TGCGCCAGCAGCTTGGGGGCCACAGATACGCAGTATTTT.

This clone was found a few times. The rearrangement uses TRBV13 and TRBJ2-1; D may be TRBD2 (6 bases). The germline V gene encodes CDR1 PRHDT and CDR2 FYEKMQ (reference sequence). V dropped 2 bases and J dropped 4 bases, with 6 bases sitting between them. The CDR3 runs 13 residues. Here the CDR3 DNA reads TGTGCCAGCAGCTTACGGGGGTACAATGAGCAGTTCTTC. It codes for CASSLRGYNEQFF. Combining the CDR3 with reference TRBV13 and TRBJ2-1 gives the whole variable domain AAGVIQSPRHLIKEKRETATLKCYPIPRHDTVYWYQQGPGQDPQFLISFYEKMQSDKGSIPDRFSAQQFSDYHSELNMSSLELGDSALYFCASSLRGYNEQFFGPGTRLTVL.

The chain links TRBV27 to TRBJ1-1; D is undetermined. The CDR3 loop spans 14 amino acids. Trimming left V 2 bases short and J 1 base short, with 8 bases between. Germline CDR1 reads MNHEY; CDR2 reads SMNVEV (reference sequence). CDR3 protein: CASSLNFRNTEAFF. The CDR3, as DNA: TGTGCCAGCAGTTTAAACTTCAGGAACACTGAAGCTTTCTTT.

Only a few counts were recorded for this clone. J is TRBJ1-6 and V is TRBV9; 10 bases are shared with TRBD1. This CDR3 is 15 amino acids long. Germline V gene sequence: CDR1 SGDLS, CDR2 YYNGEE. V dropped 3 bases and J dropped 10; count of bases not matched to a gene: 7. CDR3: CASSGGTGVESPLHF. CDR3 DNA: TGTGCCAGCAGCGGGGGGACAGGGGTTGAATCACCCCTCCACTTT.

The CDR3: CASSLLPSGGSHSYNEQFF. In DNA, the CDR3 is TGCGCCAGCAGCCTCCTCCCTAGCGGGGGGTCCCACTCCTACAATGAGCAGTTCTTC. The V and J genes are TRBV4-1 and TRBJ2-1; TRBD2 aligns across 11 bases. The V gene's germline CDR1 is MGHRA and CDR2 YSYEKL. The V segment lost 4 bases and the J segment 0 bases; nucleotides outside the gene matches: 11. The CDR3 runs 19 residues.